A selection of T cell receptor beta chains follows, all from one sample in a study of T cells after yellow fever vaccination. TCRdb independently ran MiXCR on the 5' RACE reads; one entry per CDR3 protein. The sample holds more than 300,000 distinct CDR3 sequences, around 6.8% seen once. The material was PBMCs, obtained about 49 days after the first yellow fever vaccination. These TCRs come from a man aged 18 to 35 who received the YFV17D yellow fever vaccine. CDR3s include the opening cysteine and the closing phenylalanine or tryptophan. D genes are given only for firm matches. Size is stated for part of the rows, as once, few or many counts, or as a class when the clone is expanded.

clone size: few
V gene: TRBV5-1
J gene: TRBJ1-2
D gene: NA
CDR3 DNA: TGCGCCAGCAGCTTGGCCGTCGGGGAGTACACCTTC
CDR3 protein: CASSLAVGEYTF

clone size: NA
V gene: TRBV29-1
J gene: TRBJ1-2
D gene: NA
CDR3 DNA: TGCAGCGTTGTCCGGGGTACTAACTATGGCTACACCTTC
CDR3 protein: CSVVRGTNYGYTF

clone size: few
V gene: TRBV6-2/TRBV6-3
J gene: TRBJ2-5
D gene: TRBD1
CDR3 DNA: TGTGCCAGCAGTTACTTCGGACAGGCGGGTCGCCAAGAGACCCAGTACTTC
CDR3 protein: CASSYFGQAGRQETQYF

clone size: NA
V gene: TRBV27
J gene: TRBJ2-6
D gene: TRBD1
CDR3 DNA: TGTGCCAGCAGCTGGACAGGCCAGGTGGGGGCCAACGTCCTGACTTTC
CDR3 protein: CASSWTGQVGANVLTF

clone size: NA
V gene: TRBV6-1
J gene: TRBJ2-2
D gene: TRBD2
CDR3 DNA: TGTGCCAGCAGATCCGGACTAGCGGGCAACACCGGGGAGCTGTTTTTT
CDR3 protein: CASRSGLAGNTGELFF

clone size: few
V gene: TRBV13
J gene: TRBJ2-5
D gene: NA
CDR3 DNA: TGTGCCAGCACCATTAAACGCCTTACGGGACAAGGAGAGACCCAGTACTTC
CDR3 protein: CASTIKRLTGQGETQYF

clone size: few
V gene: TRBV7-2
J gene: TRBJ2-2
D gene: TRBD2
CDR3 DNA: TGTGCCAGCAGCTTATTACTAGCGGTGACCGGGGAGCTGTTTTTT
CDR3 protein: CASSLLLAVTGELFF

clone size: few
V gene: TRBV12-3/TRBV12-4
J gene: TRBJ1-1
D gene: NA
CDR3 DNA: TGTGCCAGCAGTTTTAGCGTTGAGAACACTGAAGCTTTCTTT
CDR3 protein: CASSFSVENTEAFF

clone size: NA
V gene: TRBV27
J gene: TRBJ1-4
D gene: TRBD1
CDR3 DNA: TGTGCCAGCAGTTTCCTCGGCGGAGGGGGCGAGGAAAAACTGTTTTTT
CDR3 protein: CASSFLGGGGEEKLFF

clone size: NA
V gene: TRBV18
J gene: TRBJ1-1
D gene: NA
CDR3 DNA: TGTGCCAGCTCACCACCGTCGTTGGTGAACACTGAAGCTTTCTTT
CDR3 protein: CASSPPSLVNTEAFF

clone size: few
V gene: TRBV9
J gene: TRBJ2-5
D gene: NA
CDR3 DNA: TGTGCCAGCAGCGTAGATGGCGGGCCATGGGAGACCCAGTACTTC
CDR3 protein: CASSVDGGPWETQYF

clone size: few
V gene: TRBV5-1
J gene: TRBJ2-3
D gene: NA
CDR3 DNA: TGCGCCAGCAGCTACCGGGGGCAGGGCACAGATACGCAGTATTTT
CDR3 protein: CASSYRGQGTDTQYF

clone size: many
V gene: TRBV20-1
J gene: TRBJ2-5
D gene: NA
CDR3 DNA: TGCAGTGCTAGAGACCTTACAGTTCAAGAGACCCAGTACTTC
CDR3 protein: CSARDLTVQETQYF

clone size: few
V gene: TRBV20-1
J gene: TRBJ2-1
D gene: TRBD1
CDR3 DNA: TGCAGTGCGAAACACAGGGGCTCCTACAATGAGCAGTTCTTC
CDR3 protein: CSAKHRGSYNEQFF

clone size: few
V gene: TRBV7-2
J gene: TRBJ2-2
D gene: TRBD2
CDR3 DNA: TGTGCCAGCAGCTATATAGCGGGGGGCGGCACCGGGGAGCTGTTTTTT
CDR3 protein: CASSYIAGGGTGELFF